The rows below give T cell receptor beta chains drawn from one sample of a study of T cell responses to AZD1222 COVID-19 vaccine. Using immunoSEQ multiplex PCR, the repertoire was profiled, and TCRdb retains in-frame clones only, with some absent. The table lists some 250,000 clones, roughly 93% of them singletons. The sequencing used peripheral blood, collected 28 days after the second AZD1222 dose. Receptors were obtained from an adult who received the AZD1222 COVID-19 vaccine. Each CDR3 is given with its conserved first and last residue. The D gene is left open where the match is weak. The size field is filled for only some rows; it gives once, few, many or a size class.

clone_size j_call v_call d_call cdr3_nt cdr3_aa
once TRBJ2-7 TRBV12-3/TRBV12-4 . TGTGCCAGCGGCCAGGGACCGAACGGCGGGCAGTACTTC CASGQGPNGGQYF
. TRBJ1-2 TRBV4-1 . TGCGCCAGCGGATACAGGAGCGGCTACACCTTC CASGYRSGYTF
. TRBJ2-1 TRBV10-3 . TGTGCCATCAGTACCCCGACAGGGAGGAATGAGCAGTTCTTC CAISTPTGRNEQFF
. TRBJ2-1 TRBV7-8 TRBD2 TGTGCCAGCAGGGGGAGGGCCAACAATGAGCAGTTCTTC CASRGRANNEQFF
. TRBJ2-2 TRBV18 TRBD2 TGTGCCAGCTCACCGAGGACTAGCGGGAGCAGGGCCGGGGAGCTGTTTTTT CASSPRTSGSRAGELFF
once TRBJ1-4 TRBV30 TRBD1 TGTGCCTGGAGTGCGACAGGGGAAAAACTGTTTTTT CAWSATGEKLFF
. TRBJ2-2 TRBV4-1 . TGCGCCAGCAGCCAACAATATCATAGCTCGACAGTAACACCGGCGGAACTGTTTTTT CASSQQYHSSTVTPAELFF
. TRBJ2-1 TRBV5-5 TRBD1 TGTGCCAGCAGCTTGGAAGGACAGGGATTCAATGAGCAGTTCTTC CASSLEGQGFNEQFF
. TRBJ2-7 TRBV28 TRBD1 TGTGCCAGCAGCGCCGGGACAGGGGTGTACGAGCAGTACTTC CASSAGTGVYEQYF
. TRBJ2-1 TRBV12-3/TRBV12-4 TRBD2 TGTGCCAGCGGTGGGGGGGATGAGCAGTTCTTC CASGGGDEQFF
. TRBJ2-1 TRBV9 TRBD2 TGTGCCAGCAGCGTAGGGCGGGGGGAAGTCTACAATGAGCAGTTCTTC CASSVGRGEVYNEQFF
. TRBJ2-3 TRBV6-5 TRBD2 TGTGCCAGCAGGACTAGCGGGGAGTATACGCAGTATTTT CASRTSGEYTQYF
. TRBJ2-1 TRBV19 . TGTGCCAGTAAGCCTACGGGAGCAAGCTCCTACAATGAGCAGTTCTTC CASKPTGASSYNEQFF
. TRBJ1-5 TRBV18 TRBD1 TGTGCCAGCTCACCAGGGACAGGGTCCAGTCAGCCCCAGCATTTT CASSPGTGSSQPQHF
. TRBJ1-5 TRBV29-1 . TGCAGCGTTGAGATGGGCGGGGATCAGCCCCAGCATTTT CSVEMGGDQPQHF
. TRBJ1-6 TRBV5-1 TRBD1 TGCGCCAGCAGCCAATTTTCCGGGACAGAGAATTCACCCCTCCACTTT CASSQFSGTENSPLHF
. TRBJ2-2 TRBV7-8 . TGTGCCAGCAGCTTAACCGGGACAACGAACACCGGGGAGCTGTTTTTT CASSLTGTTNTGELFF
. TRBJ2-3 TRBV7-9 . TGTGCCAGCAGCTTAACGATCTCCACAGATACGCAGTATTTT CASSLTISTDTQYF
once TRBJ2-7 TRBV4-1 . TGCGCCAGCAGCCAAGATGTCAGGAGCGAGCAGTACTTC CASSQDVRSEQYF
. TRBJ1-5 TRBV7-2 TRBD1 TGTGCCAGCAGCTTAGAGACAGGGCGAAGTCAGCCCCAGCATTTT CASSLETGRSQPQHF
. TRBJ2-5 TRBV6-5 . TGTGCCAGCAGATACGCGGAGACCCAGTACTTC CASRYAETQYF
. TRBJ1-1 TRBV6-5 . TGTGCCAGCAGACCAGACACTGAAGCTTTCTTT CASRPDTEAFF
. TRBJ1-4 TRBV7-8 . TGTGCCAGTTCCCGGGCTGGGGAAAAACTGTTTTTT CASSRAGEKLFF
. TRBJ1-2 TRBV28 . TGTGCCAGCAGTTTACGCACGGGACGGTCCTATGGCTACACCTTC CASSLRTGRSYGYTF
. TRBJ2-3 TRBV24-1 . TGTGCCACCAGTCGGCATCCCGCACCAGATACGCAGTATTTT CATSRHPAPDTQYF
. TRBJ1-1 TRBV3-1/TRBV3-2 . TGTGCCAGCAGGGTTAACAGGGATGACACTGAAGCTTTCTTT CASRVNRDDTEAFF
once TRBJ2-3 TRBV7-2 TRBD2 TGTGCCAGCAGCTTAGATCGGACTAGCGGGAACACAGATACGCAGTATTTT CASSLDRTSGNTDTQYF
. TRBJ1-4 TRBV5-1 . TGCGCCAGCAGCTTGCAGGGGACGAGTGAAAAACTGTTTTTT CASSLQGTSEKLFF
. TRBJ1-1 TRBV6-6 . TGTGCCAGCAGTTACCCAACAGGGCCGGGCGCTGAAGCTTTCTTT CASSYPTGPGAEAFF
. TRBJ2-1 TRBV6-5 . TGTGCCAGCAGTTACCCCGGGAGCGCACGTCGGAATGAGCAGTTCTTC CASSYPGSARRNEQFF
. TRBJ1-2 TRBV14 . TGTGCCAGCAGCCAAGAGGGGCTCTATGGCTACACCTTC CASSQEGLYGYTF
few TRBJ2-1 TRBV5-4 . TGTGCCAGCAGCTTGACCCCTCAGACGAGCTCCTACAATGAGCAGTTCTTC CASSLTPQTSSYNEQFF
. TRBJ2-7 TRBV6-5 . TGTGCCAGCAGTTACAAGACGCGTTCCTACGAGCAGTACTTC CASSYKTRSYEQYF
once TRBJ1-1 TRBV7-9 . TGTGCCAGCAGCCCGACAGGGAACACTGAAGCTTTCTTT CASSPTGNTEAFF
. TRBJ1-2 TRBV19 TRBD1 TGTGCCAGTGGACCCCGGGACAGGGGTAACTATGGCTACACCTTC CASGPRDRGNYGYTF
. TRBJ1-2 TRBV7-8 . TGTGCCAGCAGCCAGGAGGGCTATGGCTACACCTTC CASSQEGYGYTF
. TRBJ1-6 TRBV4-3 TRBD1 TGCGCCAGCAGCCGAAGTCCAGGGGGCTCCTATAATTCACCCCTCCACTTT CASSRSPGGSYNSPLHF
. TRBJ2-2 TRBV4-2 TRBD2 TGTGCCAGCAGCCAAGGAGGGCGGGAGGACACCGGGGAGCTGTTTTTT CASSQGGREDTGELFF
. TRBJ2-1 TRBV19 . TGTGCCAGTAGTATACACCAGCCCGGGGATGAGCAGTTCTTC CASSIHQPGDEQFF
. TRBJ1-1 TRBV5-1 . TGCGCCAGCAGCTTGGCCGTGGGAAGCAACACTGAAGCTTTCTTT CASSLAVGSNTEAFF
. TRBJ2-5 TRBV7-3 . TGTGCCAGCAGCCGGGCCGGAGTAAGTCGGGAGACCCAGTACTTC CASSRAGVSRETQYF
. TRBJ1-6 TRBV4-1 TRBD1 TGCGCCAGCAGCCTCGGGCGGGACAGAGGGCGAACCCTCCACTTT CASSLGRDRGRTLHF
. TRBJ1-2 TRBV7-9 TRBD1 TGTGCCAGCAGCGAAGTTGGGACAGGGGATGACTATGGCTACACCTTC CASSEVGTGDDYGYTF
. TRBJ1-3 TRBV28 TRBD1 TGTGCCAGCCTCTCTCAGGGGGGTGGAAACACCATATATTTT CASLSQGGGNTIYF
. TRBJ2-3 TRBV5-1 . TGCGCCAGCAGCTTGCGGGACGGAGTTCTCGATACGCAGTATTTT CASSLRDGVLDTQYF
. TRBJ1-5 TRBV12-3/TRBV12-4 TRBD1 TGTGCCAGCAGCTGGACAGGGGTGCCCCAGCATTTT CASSWTGVPQHF
. TRBJ2-6 TRBV4-1 . TGCGCCAGCACCCAATCTATTGGGGCCAACGTCCTGACTTTC CASTQSIGANVLTF
once TRBJ2-1 TRBV5-1 TRBD2 TGCGCCAGCAGCTTGCTGGGCGGGAGGGCCTCCTACAATGAGCAGTTCTTC CASSLLGGRASYNEQFF
. TRBJ2-7 TRBV6-1 . TGTGCCAGCAGTGAAGCAGTGGCCGGCTCCTACGAGCAGTACTTC CASSEAVAGSYEQYF
. TRBJ2-1 TRBV5-6 . TGTGCCAGCAGCTTGAGAGTAGGGAAAAATGAGCAGTTCTTC CASSLRVGKNEQFF